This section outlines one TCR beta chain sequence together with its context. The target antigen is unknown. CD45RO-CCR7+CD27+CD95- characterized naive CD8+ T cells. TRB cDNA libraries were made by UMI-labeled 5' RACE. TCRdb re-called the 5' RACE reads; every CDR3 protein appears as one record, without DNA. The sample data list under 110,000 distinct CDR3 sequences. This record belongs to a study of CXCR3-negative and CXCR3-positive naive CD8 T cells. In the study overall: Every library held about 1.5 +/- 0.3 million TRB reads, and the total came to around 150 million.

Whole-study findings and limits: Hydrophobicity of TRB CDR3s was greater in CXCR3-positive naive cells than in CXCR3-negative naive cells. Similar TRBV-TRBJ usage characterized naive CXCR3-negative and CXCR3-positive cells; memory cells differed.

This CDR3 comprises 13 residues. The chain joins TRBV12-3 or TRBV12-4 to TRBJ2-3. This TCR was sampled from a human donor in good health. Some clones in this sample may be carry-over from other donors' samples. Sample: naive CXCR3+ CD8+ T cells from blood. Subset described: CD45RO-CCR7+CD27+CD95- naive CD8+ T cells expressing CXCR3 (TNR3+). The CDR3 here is CASSLVGTDTQYF.